These T cell receptor beta chains were read from a single sample in a study of T-cell memory formation after mild COVID-19. TCRdb reprocessed the 5' RACE reads via MiXCR and lists one record per CDR3 protein. The sample has 110,000 or so distinct CDR3 sequences; around a fifth are singletons. The sequencing input was PBMCs or a T cell subset sorted from them (not recorded which). These receptor sequences come from a man younger than 30 who had mild COVID-19 (a few samples of this study predate the infection). Cell type and time point are not known. The CDR3 runs from the conserved cysteine through the conserved F or W. A D gene is named only where the DNA matches it firmly. The size of a clone is reported for some rows only, either as once, few or many, or as a class for expanded clones.

J: TRBJ2-3
length: 14
V: TRBV12-3/TRBV12-4
size: NA
D: NA
CDR3: CASSFWQGTDTQYF
DNA: TGTGCCAGCAGTTTCTGGCAGGGCACAGATACGCAGTATTTT

J: TRBJ1-1
length: 11
V: TRBV6-5
size: NA
D: NA
CDR3: CASGVLPEAFF
DNA: TGTGCCAGCGGTGTACTCCCTGAAGCTTTCTTT

J: TRBJ1-6
length: 14
V: TRBV12-3/TRBV12-4
size: NA
D: TRBD1
CDR3: CASSFGGGSSPLHF
DNA: TGTGCCAGCAGTTTTGGAGGGGGCAGTTCACCCCTCCACTTT

J: TRBJ2-7
length: 20
V: TRBV3-1
size: NA
D: TRBD1
CDR3: CASSQVLFGLNRGHSYEQYF
DNA: TGTGCCAGCAGCCAAGTATTGTTCGGCCTTAACAGGGGCCACTCCTACGAGCAGTACTTC

J: TRBJ2-2
length: 15
V: TRBV12-3/TRBV12-4
size: few
D: NA
CDR3: CASSSLASSTGELFF
DNA: TGTGCCAGCAGTTCACTAGCTAGTAGCACCGGGGAGCTGTTTTTT

J: TRBJ1-3
length: 16
V: TRBV7-9
size: NA
D: TRBD1
CDR3: CASRPKTGGSGNTIYF
DNA: TGTGCCAGCAGGCCAAAGACAGGGGGATCTGGAAACACCATATATTTT

J: TRBJ1-1
length: 14
V: TRBV7-2
size: NA
D: NA
CDR3: CASSLAPGYTEAFF
DNA: TGTGCCAGCAGCTTAGCCCCTGGTTACACTGAAGCTTTCTTT

J: TRBJ1-1
length: 15
V: TRBV4-3
size: NA
D: NA
CDR3: CASSHILLGSTEAFF
DNA: TGCGCCAGCAGCCATATTCTACTGGGGAGTACTGAAGCTTTCTTT

J: TRBJ1-1
length: 14
V: TRBV27
size: NA
D: NA
CDR3: CASSLSRGNTEAFF
DNA: TGTGCCAGCAGTTTGAGCAGGGGGAACACTGAAGCTTTCTTT

J: TRBJ2-1
length: 13
V: TRBV3-1
size: NA
D: TRBD1
CDR3: CASSQVTGESQFF
DNA: TGTGCCAGCAGCCAAGTTACAGGGGAATCGCAGTTCTTC

J: TRBJ2-4
length: 13
V: TRBV7-9
size: few
D: NA
CDR3: CASSHPGQNIQYF
DNA: TGTGCCAGCAGCCATCCGGGCCAAAACATTCAGTACTTC

J: TRBJ2-2
length: 12
V: TRBV4-1
size: few
D: NA
CDR3: CASSHITGELFF
DNA: TGCGCCAGCAGCCATATTACCGGGGAGCTGTTTTTT

J: TRBJ2-5
length: 12
V: TRBV11-2
size: many
D: NA
CDR3: CASSLGQETQYF
DNA: TGTGCCAGCAGCTTAGGCCAAGAGACCCAGTACTTC

J: TRBJ2-3
length: 14
V: TRBV3-1
size: NA
D: NA
CDR3: CASSRRGNTDTQYF
DNA: TGTGCCAGCAGCCGACGGGGTAACACAGATACGCAGTATTTT

J: TRBJ1-2
length: 12
V: TRBV29-1
size: NA
D: NA
CDR3: CSVEEGNYGYTF
DNA: TGCAGCGTTGAAGAAGGGAACTATGGCTACACCTTC

J: TRBJ2-5
length: 15
V: TRBV5-1
size: many
D: NA
CDR3: CASSLAGALKETQYF
DNA: TGCGCCAGCAGCTTGGCTGGGGCACTGAAAGAGACCCAGTACTTC

J: TRBJ1-6
length: 14
V: TRBV7-9
size: NA
D: TRBD1
CDR3: CASSHGQGAYTLHF
DNA: TGTGCCAGCAGTCATGGACAGGGGGCCTATACCCTCCACTTT

J: TRBJ2-5
length: 9
V: TRBV19
size: NA
D: NA
CDR3: CAIKETQYF
DNA: TGTGCCATAAAAGAGACCCAGTACTTC

J: TRBJ1-2
length: 16
V: TRBV12-3/TRBV12-4
size: NA
D: TRBD1
CDR3: CASSLAAGQGAQGYTF
DNA: TGTGCCAGCAGTTTAGCTGCGGGACAGGGGGCCCAAGGCTACACCTTC

J: TRBJ1-2
length: 16
V: TRBV3-1
size: NA
D: NA
CDR3: CASSQDFGSTVYGYTF
DNA: TGTGCCAGCAGCCAAGATTTTGGTTCTACCGTCTATGGCTACACCTTC

J: TRBJ2-1
length: 15
V: TRBV12-5
size: NA
D: TRBD2
CDR3: CASGAIQGLRQKQFF
DNA: TGTGCTAGTGGCGCTATCCAGGGACTAAGACAGAAGCAGTTCTTC

J: TRBJ1-5
length: 13
V: TRBV11-1
size: NA
D: NA
CDR3: CASSPASHQPQHF
DNA: TGTGCCAGCAGTCCAGCCTCTCATCAGCCCCAGCATTTT

J: TRBJ2-1
length: 11
V: TRBV5-1
size: many
D: NA
CDR3: CASSSSNEQFF
DNA: TGCGCCAGCAGCTCCAGCAATGAGCAGTTCTTC

J: TRBJ2-5
length: 14
V: TRBV7-9
size: few
D: NA
CDR3: CASSSYRGQETQYF
DNA: TGTGCCAGCAGCTCCTACAGAGGCCAAGAGACCCAGTACTTC

J: TRBJ2-2
length: 13
V: TRBV6-2/TRBV6-3
size: NA
D: TRBD1
CDR3: CASSFPGGGELFF
DNA: TGTGCCAGCAGTTTCCCAGGGGGCGGGGAGCTGTTTTTT

J: TRBJ1-2
length: 14
V: TRBV9
size: few
D: NA
CDR3: CASSVVSGGEGYTF
DNA: TGTGCCAGCAGCGTAGTGTCAGGTGGTGAGGGCTACACCTTC

J: TRBJ1-4
length: 15
V: TRBV20-1
size: NA
D: TRBD1
CDR3: CSAKIPGQGCEKLFF
DNA: TGCAGTGCTAAAATACCGGGACAGGGGTGTGAAAAACTGTTTTTT

J: TRBJ2-3
length: 15
V: TRBV6-2/TRBV6-3
size: NA
D: TRBD2
CDR3: CASCERGAASDTQYF
DNA: TGTGCCAGCTGCGAGCGGGGGGCAGCCTCAGATACGCAGTATTTT

J: TRBJ2-3
length: 16
V: TRBV7-9
size: NA
D: TRBD1
CDR3: CASSLTGQGHTDTQYF
DNA: TGTGCCAGCAGCTTAACGGGACAGGGTCACACAGATACGCAGTATTTT

J: TRBJ1-6
length: 18
V: TRBV7-9
size: NA
D: NA
CDR3: CASSPESRKGPYNSPLHF
DNA: TGTGCCAGCAGCCCTGAGTCTAGAAAGGGGCCTTATAATTCACCCCTCCACTTT

J: TRBJ1-2
length: 15
V: TRBV9
size: NA
D: NA
CDR3: CASSAAGSTGYGYTF
DNA: TGTGCCAGCAGCGCCGCGGGATCTACCGGCTATGGCTACACCTTC

J: TRBJ2-2
length: 12
V: TRBV29-1
size: NA
D: NA
CDR3: CSGEQGNGELFF
DNA: TGCAGCGGAGAGCAGGGGAACGGGGAGCTGTTTTTT

J: TRBJ2-1
length: 15
V: TRBV6-5
size: NA
D: TRBD1
CDR3: CASRVRQGFYNEQFF
DNA: TGTGCCAGCAGGGTCCGACAGGGTTTTTACAATGAGCAGTTCTTC

J: TRBJ2-1
length: 13
V: TRBV29-1
size: many
D: NA
CDR3: CSVPPGRYNEQFF
DNA: TGCAGCGTCCCCCCCGGGAGATACAATGAGCAGTTCTTC

J: TRBJ2-1
length: 14
V: TRBV5-1
size: NA
D: NA
CDR3: CASSSIQGRREQFF
DNA: TGCGCCAGCAGCTCAATTCAGGGGCGGCGTGAGCAGTTCTTC

J: TRBJ1-5
length: 20
V: TRBV12-3/TRBV12-4
size: NA
D: NA
CDR3: CASSSRPLFSLRESNQPQHF
DNA: TGTGCCAGCAGTTCGAGGCCTCTTTTCAGCTTAAGAGAGAGCAATCAGCCCCAGCATTTT

J: TRBJ2-1
length: 13
V: TRBV28
size: NA
D: NA
CDR3: CASSLPGGNEQFF
DNA: TGTGCCAGCAGTTTACCCGGTGGCAATGAGCAGTTCTTC

J: TRBJ2-2
length: 12
V: TRBV4-1
size: few
D: TRBD1
CDR3: CASTSRGNKLFF
DNA: TGCGCCAGCACCTCCAGGGGGAATAAGCTGTTTTTT

J: TRBJ2-5
length: 15
V: TRBV11-2
size: few
D: NA
CDR3: CASSSRDFQWETQYF
DNA: TGTGCCAGCAGCTCCCGGGACTTCCAGTGGGAGACCCAGTACTTC

J: TRBJ1-4
length: 11
V: TRBV6-2/TRBV6-3
size: NA
D: NA
CDR3: CASTTNGKLFF
DNA: TGTGCCAGCACCACCAATGGGAAACTGTTTTTT

J: TRBJ1-1
length: 12
V: TRBV3-1
size: few
D: NA
CDR3: CASSQGFTEAFF
DNA: TGTGCCAGCAGCCAGGGGTTCACTGAAGCTTTCTTT

J: TRBJ2-1
length: 16
V: TRBV6-2/TRBV6-3
size: NA
D: TRBD2
CDR3: CASSTLLAGGKDEQFF
DNA: TGTGCCAGCAGTACCCTACTAGCGGGGGGGAAGGATGAGCAGTTCTTC

J: TRBJ1-5
length: 13
V: TRBV6-2/TRBV6-3
size: few
D: NA
CDR3: CASHMGLNQPQHF
DNA: TGTGCCAGCCATATGGGCCTAAATCAGCCCCAGCATTTT

J: TRBJ2-5
length: 12
V: TRBV7-9
size: NA
D: NA
CDR3: CASRDFQETQYF
DNA: TGTGCCAGCAGAGACTTCCAAGAGACCCAGTACTTC

J: TRBJ2-1
length: 16
V: TRBV6-2/TRBV6-3
size: few
D: NA
CDR3: CASSYAWGSTTAEQFF
DNA: TGTGCCAGCAGTTACGCATGGGGCTCAACGACCGCTGAGCAGTTCTTC

J: TRBJ2-1
length: 14
V: TRBV4-3
size: many
D: TRBD2
CDR3: CASSQDLAGAEQFF
DNA: TGCGCCAGCAGCCAAGATCTAGCGGGGGCTGAGCAGTTCTTC

J: TRBJ1-2
length: 17
V: TRBV20-1
size: few
D: TRBD1
CDR3: CSASPLGVGQVNYGYTF
DNA: TGCAGTGCTAGCCCTCTCGGGGTGGGACAGGTTAACTATGGCTACACCTTC

J: TRBJ2-3
length: 14
V: TRBV7-8
size: once
D: NA
CDR3: CASTATANSDTQYF
DNA: TGTGCCAGCACCGCAACGGCTAACTCAGATACGCAGTATTTT

J: TRBJ1-1
length: 16
V: TRBV6-2/TRBV6-3
size: many
D: TRBD1
CDR3: CASSPRTGPSQGEAFF
DNA: TGTGCCAGCAGTCCCCGGACAGGGCCAAGTCAGGGTGAAGCTTTCTTT

J: TRBJ1-1
length: 13
V: TRBV3-1
size: few
D: NA
CDR3: CASSQGGYAEAFF
DNA: TGTGCCAGCAGCCAAGGGGGTTATGCTGAAGCTTTCTTT

J: TRBJ2-1
length: 18
V: TRBV10-3
size: few
D: TRBD2
CDR3: CAISDFETSGGLYNEQFF
DNA: TGTGCCATCAGTGATTTTGAGACTAGCGGGGGATTGTACAATGAGCAGTTCTTC

J: TRBJ1-5
length: 17
V: TRBV19
size: NA
D: NA
CDR3: CASSIAGGRMSNQPQHF
DNA: TGTGCCAGTAGTATAGCGGGCGGGAGGATGAGCAATCAGCCCCAGCATTTT